This T cell receptor (beta chain) came from a study of T-cell reconstitution after alpha-beta-depleted transplantation in children. Study outcomes and limitations: When one year had passed after transplant, most T-cell counts and diversity came from newly produced T cells. Roughly two months post-transplant, alpha-beta T cells reportedly originated from several hundred graft clones that had expanded. Surviving thymic progenitors and recipient T cells were the source of high TCRbeta diversity at day 60 in some patients.

Preparing the TCRbeta library involved the use of unique molecular identifiers. TCRdb passed the PCR reads through MiXCR, listing each CDR3 protein once. Seen here are hundreds of thousands of distinct CDR3 sequences, around 9.9% observed once, and the top ten hold 28%. This clonotype came up many times. Its specificity is unknown. The CDR3 spans 17 residues. In germline, CDR1 is SEHNR, CDR2 FQNEAQ (reference sequence). The V and J ends lost 5 bases and 4 bases, in that order; junction bases with no gene match: 9. The gene calls are TRBV7-9 and TRBJ1-4, with 11 positions matching TRBD1. The TCR was taken from a child under two years old with acute myeloid leukemia, due to receive a stem cell transplant. The sequencing here drew on PBMCs, taken before TCRalphabeta/CD19-depleted stem cell transplant. The CDR3 is CASSPRTGGAGNEKLFF. Written as DNA, the CDR3 is TGTGCCAGCAGCCCTCGGACAGGGGGCGCCGGTAATGAAAAACTGTTTTTT.